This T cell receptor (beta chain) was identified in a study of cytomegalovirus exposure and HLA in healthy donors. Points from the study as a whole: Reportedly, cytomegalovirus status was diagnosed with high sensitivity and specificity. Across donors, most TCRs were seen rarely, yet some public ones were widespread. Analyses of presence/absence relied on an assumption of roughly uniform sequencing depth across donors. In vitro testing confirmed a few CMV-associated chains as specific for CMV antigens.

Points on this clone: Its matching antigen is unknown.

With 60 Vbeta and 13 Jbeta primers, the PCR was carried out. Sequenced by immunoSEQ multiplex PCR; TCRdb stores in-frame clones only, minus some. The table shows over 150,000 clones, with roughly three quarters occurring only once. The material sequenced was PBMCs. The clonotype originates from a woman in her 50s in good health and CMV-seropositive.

CDR3 DNA: TGTGCCAGCAGCACAACAGGGAACTATGGCTACACCTTC. It is translated as CASSTTGNYGYTF. The V gene is TRBV5-4, the J gene TRBJ1-2, with TRBD1 as a possible D gene (6 bases). Deletions cut 4 bases from V and 2 bases from J, with 9 bases between. This CDR3 is 13 amino acids long. Looked up from germline, CDR1 is SGHNT and CDR2 is YYREEE (reference sequence).